This TCR beta chain was captured by sequencing in a study of shared clonotypes between healthy human individuals. Profiled with immunoSEQ multiplex PCR; TCRdb holds only in-frame clones, not every one. The sample includes approximately 1,500,000 clones, over 95% of them seen just once. Germline lookup yields CDR1 MGHDK and CDR2 SYGVNS. This CDR3 region has 11 residues. V was clipped by 10 bases and J by 6 bases, with 13 bases between them. The sample comprised naive CD4+ T cells sorted from blood. As to subset: CD45RA+ positively selected. This chain links TRBV25-1 with TRBJ2-7, with D possibly called TRBD1 or TRBD2 (5 bases each). This receptor was identified in a man aged 25 to 45 in good health. CDR3 region: CATGTHGEQYF. DNA of the CDR3: TGTGCCACCGGGACGCATGGCGAGCAGTACTTC.